Below, one TCR beta chain is given with its context. Its antigen is currently unknown. Additional DNA sequences in this sample encode the identical CDR3. The CDR3 spans 15 residues. Germline CDR1 is MNHEY and CDR2 is SVGAGI. The V and J ends lost 0 bases and 3 bases respectively, with 8 bases between them. The data were taken from a study of T cell clonotyping in hematopoietic cell transplantation. Study-wide results and limits: Pathologically expanded recipient clonotypes increased progressively from day 30 to day 180 as diversity fell. Cells were unsorted, so CD4 and CD8 contributions were not separated. Few recipient clonotypes overlapped donors; over 95% were de novo at given depth.

Sequencing was performed with immunoSEQ multiplex PCR; in TCRdb, only in-frame clones are kept and a portion is missing. The sample contains several thousand clones, 75% to 80% of which appear only once. Samples: about 28 days before transplant, then days 30, 100 and 180 after. V usage is TRBV6-5 and J usage is TRBJ2-2; D uncertain. The source was peripheral blood mononuclear cells, collected 30 days after allogeneic stem cell transplant. The source of this sequence is a male patient between 60 and 69 years old who had an allogeneic stem cell transplant from an unrelated donor, so the T cells may come from the graft donor. Some clones in this sample may be carry-over from other donors' samples. This CDR3 reads CASSYSTRYTGELFF. CDR3 DNA: TGTGCCAGCAGTTACTCGACCAGATACACCGGGGAGCTGTTTTTT.